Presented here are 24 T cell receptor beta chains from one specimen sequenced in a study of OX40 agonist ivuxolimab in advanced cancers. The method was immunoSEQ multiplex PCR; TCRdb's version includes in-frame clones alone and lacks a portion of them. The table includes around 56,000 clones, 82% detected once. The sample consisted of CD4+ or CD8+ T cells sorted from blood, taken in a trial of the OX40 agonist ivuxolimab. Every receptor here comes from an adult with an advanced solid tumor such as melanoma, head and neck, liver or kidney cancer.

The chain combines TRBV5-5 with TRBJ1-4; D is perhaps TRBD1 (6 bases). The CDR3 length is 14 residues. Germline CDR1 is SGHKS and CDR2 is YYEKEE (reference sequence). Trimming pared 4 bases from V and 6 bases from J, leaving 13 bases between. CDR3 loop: CASSQARGDEKLFF. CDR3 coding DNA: TGTGCCAGCAGCCAGGCCAGGGGCGATGAAAAACTGTTTTTT.

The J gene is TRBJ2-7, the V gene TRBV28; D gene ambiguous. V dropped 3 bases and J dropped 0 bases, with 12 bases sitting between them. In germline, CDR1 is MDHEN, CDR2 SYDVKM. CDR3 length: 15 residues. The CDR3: CASSFPRYSSYEQYF. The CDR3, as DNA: TGTGCCAGCAGTTTCCCCCGTTACAGCTCCTACGAGCAGTACTTC.

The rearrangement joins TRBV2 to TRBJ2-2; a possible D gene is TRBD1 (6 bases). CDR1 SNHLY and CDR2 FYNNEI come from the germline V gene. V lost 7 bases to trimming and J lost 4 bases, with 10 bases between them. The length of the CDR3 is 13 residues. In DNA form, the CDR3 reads TGTGCCAGCAAACAGGGATCCACCGGGGAGCTGTTTTTT. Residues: CASKQGSTGELFF.

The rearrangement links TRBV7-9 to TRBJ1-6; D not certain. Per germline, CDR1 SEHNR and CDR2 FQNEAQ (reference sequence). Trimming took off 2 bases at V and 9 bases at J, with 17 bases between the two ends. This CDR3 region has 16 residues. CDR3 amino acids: CASSLRMEGIASPLHF. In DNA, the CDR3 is TGTGCCAGCAGCTTACGGATGGAGGGAATTGCTTCACCCCTCCACTTT.

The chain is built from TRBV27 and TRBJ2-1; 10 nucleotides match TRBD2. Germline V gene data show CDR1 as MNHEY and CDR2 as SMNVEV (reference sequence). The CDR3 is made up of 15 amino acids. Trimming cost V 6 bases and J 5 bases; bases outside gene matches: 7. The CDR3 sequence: CASRRLAGPNNEQFF. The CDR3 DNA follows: TGTGCCAGCAGGCGACTAGCGGGCCCGAACAATGAGCAGTTCTTC.

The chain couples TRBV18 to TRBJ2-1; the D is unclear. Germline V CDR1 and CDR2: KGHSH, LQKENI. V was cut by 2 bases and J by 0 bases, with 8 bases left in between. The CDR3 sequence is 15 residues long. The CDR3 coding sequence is TGTGCCAGCTCACCAATCCAAAGCTCCTACAATGAGCAGTTCTTC. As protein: CASSPIQSSYNEQFF. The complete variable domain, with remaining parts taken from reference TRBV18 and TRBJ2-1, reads NAGVMQNPRHLVRRRGQEARLRCSPMKGHSHVYWYRQLPEEGLKFMVYLQKENIIDESGMPKERFSAEFPKEGPSILRIQQVVRGDSAAYFCASSPIQSSYNEQFFGPGTRLTVL.

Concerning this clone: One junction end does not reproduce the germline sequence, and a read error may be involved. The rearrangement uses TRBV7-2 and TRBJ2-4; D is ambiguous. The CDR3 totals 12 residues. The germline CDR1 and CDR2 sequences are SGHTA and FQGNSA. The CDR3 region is CASSVAKNIQYF. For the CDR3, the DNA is TGTGCCAGCAGCGTAGCCAAAAACATTCAGTACTTC.

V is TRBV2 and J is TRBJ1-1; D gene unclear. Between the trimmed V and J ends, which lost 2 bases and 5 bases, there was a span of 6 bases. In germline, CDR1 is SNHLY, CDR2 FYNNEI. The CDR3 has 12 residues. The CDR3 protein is CASSESRTEAFF. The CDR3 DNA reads TGTGCCAGCAGTGAAAGCAGGACTGAAGCTTTCTTT.

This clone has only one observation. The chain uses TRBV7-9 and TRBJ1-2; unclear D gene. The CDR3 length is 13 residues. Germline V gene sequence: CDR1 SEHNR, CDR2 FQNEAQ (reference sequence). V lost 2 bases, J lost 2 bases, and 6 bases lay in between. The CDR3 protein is CASSLWGNYGYTF. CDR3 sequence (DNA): TGTGCCAGCAGCTTATGGGGAAACTATGGCTACACCTTC.

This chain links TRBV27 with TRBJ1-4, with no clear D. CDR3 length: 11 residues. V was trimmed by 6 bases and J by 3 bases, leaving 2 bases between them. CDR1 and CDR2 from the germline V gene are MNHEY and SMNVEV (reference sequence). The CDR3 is CASRSNEKLFF. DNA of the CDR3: TGTGCCAGCAGATCTAATGAAAAACTGTTTTTT.

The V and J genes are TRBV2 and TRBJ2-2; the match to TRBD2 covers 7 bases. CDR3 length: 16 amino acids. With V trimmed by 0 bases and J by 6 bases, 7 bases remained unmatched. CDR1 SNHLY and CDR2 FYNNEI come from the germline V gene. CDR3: CASSEAAAGIAGELFF. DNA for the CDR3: TGTGCCAGCAGTGAAGCAGCAGCGGGAATCGCCGGGGAGCTGTTTTTT.

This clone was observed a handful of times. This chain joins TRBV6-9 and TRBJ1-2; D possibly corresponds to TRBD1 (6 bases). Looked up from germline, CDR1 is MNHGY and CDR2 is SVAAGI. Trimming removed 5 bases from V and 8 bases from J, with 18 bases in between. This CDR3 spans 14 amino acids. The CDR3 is CASSHPDRPRGYTF. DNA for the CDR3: TGTGCCAGCAGTCACCCCGACAGGCCAAGGGGCTACACCTTC.

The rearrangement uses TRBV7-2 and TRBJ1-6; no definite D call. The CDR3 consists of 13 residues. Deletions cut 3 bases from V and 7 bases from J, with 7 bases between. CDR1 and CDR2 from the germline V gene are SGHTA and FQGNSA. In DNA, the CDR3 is TGTGCCAGCAGCTTTAAGGGAAATTCACCCCTCCACTTT. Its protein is CASSFKGNSPLHF.

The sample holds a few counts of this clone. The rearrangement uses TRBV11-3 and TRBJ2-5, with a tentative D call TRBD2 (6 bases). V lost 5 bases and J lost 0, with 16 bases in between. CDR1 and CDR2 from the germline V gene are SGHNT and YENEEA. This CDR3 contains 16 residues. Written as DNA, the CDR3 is TGTGCCAGCAGCCCCGACGGCGGGGCGTACCAAGAGACCCAGTACTTC. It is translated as CASSPDGGAYQETQYF.

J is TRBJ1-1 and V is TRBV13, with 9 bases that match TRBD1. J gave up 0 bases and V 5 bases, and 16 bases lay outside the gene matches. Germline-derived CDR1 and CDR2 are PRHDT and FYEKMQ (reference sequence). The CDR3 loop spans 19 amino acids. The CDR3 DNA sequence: TGTGCCAGCAGCGGGGACAGGGCACTCAACACTAGAATGAACACTGAAGCTTTCTTT. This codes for CASSGDRALNTRMNTEAFF.

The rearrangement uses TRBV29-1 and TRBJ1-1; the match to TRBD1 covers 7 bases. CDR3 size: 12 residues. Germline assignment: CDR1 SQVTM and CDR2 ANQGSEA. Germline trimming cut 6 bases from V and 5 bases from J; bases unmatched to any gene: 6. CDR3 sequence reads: CSVSQGGTEAFF. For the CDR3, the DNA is TGCAGCGTCTCCCAGGGGGGAACTGAAGCTTTCTTT. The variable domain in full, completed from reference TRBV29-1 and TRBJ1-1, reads SAVISQKPSRDICQRGTSLTIQCQVDSQVTMMFWYRQQPGQSLTLIATANQGSEATYESGFVIDKFPISRPNLTFSTLTVSNMSPEDSSIYLCSVSQGGTEAFFGQGTRLTVV.

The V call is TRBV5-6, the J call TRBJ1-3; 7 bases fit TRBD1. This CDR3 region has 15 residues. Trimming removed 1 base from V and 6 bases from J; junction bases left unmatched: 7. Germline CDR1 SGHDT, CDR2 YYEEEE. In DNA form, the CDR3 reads TGTGCCAGCAGCTTGATGCCGGGACAGCCAAACACCATATATTTT. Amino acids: CASSLMPGQPNTIYF.

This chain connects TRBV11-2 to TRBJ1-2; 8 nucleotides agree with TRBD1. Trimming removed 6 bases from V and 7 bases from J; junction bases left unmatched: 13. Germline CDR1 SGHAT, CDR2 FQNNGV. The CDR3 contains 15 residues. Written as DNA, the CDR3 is TGTGCCAGCAGATCCGGGACCGGGACAGGATTTGGCTACACCTTC. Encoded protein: CASRSGTGTGFGYTF.

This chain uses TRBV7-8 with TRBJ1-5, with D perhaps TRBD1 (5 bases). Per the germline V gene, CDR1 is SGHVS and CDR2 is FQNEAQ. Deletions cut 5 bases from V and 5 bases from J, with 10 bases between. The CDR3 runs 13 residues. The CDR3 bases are TGTGCCAGCAGCCCGGCGGGGGATCAGCCCCAGCATTTT. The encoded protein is CASSPAGDQPQHF. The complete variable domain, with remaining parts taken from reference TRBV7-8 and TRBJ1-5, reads GAGVSQSPRYKVAKRGQDVALRCDPISGHVSLFWYQQALGQGPEFLTYFQNEAQLDKSGLPSDRFFAERPEGSVSTLKIQRTQQEDSAVYLCASSPAGDQPQHFGDGTRLSIL.

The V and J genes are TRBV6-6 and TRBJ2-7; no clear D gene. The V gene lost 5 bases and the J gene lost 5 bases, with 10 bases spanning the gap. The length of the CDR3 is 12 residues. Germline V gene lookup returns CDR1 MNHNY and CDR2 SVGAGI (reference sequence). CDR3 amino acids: CASSPLANEQYF. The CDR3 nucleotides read TGTGCCAGCAGTCCTTTAGCCAACGAGCAGTACTTC.

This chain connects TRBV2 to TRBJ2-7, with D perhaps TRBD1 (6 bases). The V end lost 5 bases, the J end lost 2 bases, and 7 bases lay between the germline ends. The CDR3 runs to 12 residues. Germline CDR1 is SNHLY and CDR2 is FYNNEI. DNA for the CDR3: TGTGCCAGCAGTAGGACAGCCTACGAGCAGTACTTC. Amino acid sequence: CASSRTAYEQYF. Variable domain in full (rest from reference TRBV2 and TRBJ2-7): EPEVTQTPSHQVTQMGQEVILRCVPISNHLYFYWYRQILGQKVEFLVSFYNNEISEKSEIFDDQFSVERPDGSNFTLKIRSTKLEDSAMYFCASSRTAYEQYFGPGTRLTVT.

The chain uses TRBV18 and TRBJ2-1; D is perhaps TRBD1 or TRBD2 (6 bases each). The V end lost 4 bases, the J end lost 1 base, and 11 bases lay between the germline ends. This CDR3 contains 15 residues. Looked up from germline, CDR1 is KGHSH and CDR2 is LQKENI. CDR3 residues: CASSLGGESYNEQFF. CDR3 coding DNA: TGTGCCAGCTCACTGGGGGGCGAGTCCTACAATGAGCAGTTCTTC.

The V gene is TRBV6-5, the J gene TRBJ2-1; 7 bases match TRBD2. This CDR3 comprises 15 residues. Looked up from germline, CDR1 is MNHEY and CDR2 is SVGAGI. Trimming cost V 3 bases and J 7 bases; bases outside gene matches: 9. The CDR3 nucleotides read TGTGCCAGCAGTTATACCCGGGACTACGTTAATGAGCAGTTCTTC. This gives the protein CASSYTRDYVNEQFF.

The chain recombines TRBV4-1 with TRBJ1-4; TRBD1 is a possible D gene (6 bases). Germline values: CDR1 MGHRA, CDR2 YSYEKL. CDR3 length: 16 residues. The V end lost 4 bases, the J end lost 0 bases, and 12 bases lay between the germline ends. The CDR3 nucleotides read TGCGCCAGCAGCCCGGGACATCGGACAACTAATGAAAAACTGTTTTTT. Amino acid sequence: CASSPGHRTTNEKLFF.